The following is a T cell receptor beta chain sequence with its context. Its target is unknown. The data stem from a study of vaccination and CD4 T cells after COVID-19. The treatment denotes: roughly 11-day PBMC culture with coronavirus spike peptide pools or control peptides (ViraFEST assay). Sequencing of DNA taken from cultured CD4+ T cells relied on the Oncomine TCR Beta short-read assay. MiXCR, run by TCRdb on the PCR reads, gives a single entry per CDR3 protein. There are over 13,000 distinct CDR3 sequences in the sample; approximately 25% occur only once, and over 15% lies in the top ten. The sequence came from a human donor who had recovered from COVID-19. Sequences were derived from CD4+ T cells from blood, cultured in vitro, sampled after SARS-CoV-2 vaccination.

CDR3 sequence reads: CASSPVFEGVGYNEQFF. CDR3 coding DNA: TGTGCCAGCAGCCCGGTCTTTGAGGGGGTGGGGTACAATGAGCAGTTCTTC. This chain links TRBV11-2 with TRBJ2-1; D perhaps matches TRBD1 (6 bases). V was trimmed by 5 bases and J by 4 bases, leaving 21 bases between them. This CDR3 has 17 residues. Germline CDR1 reads SGHAT; CDR2 reads FQNNGV.